A selection of T cell receptor beta chains follows, all from one sample in a study of early T cells in non-severe SARS-CoV-2 infection. TCRdb reprocessed the 5' RACE reads with MiXCR, giving one entry per CDR3 protein. The table lists roughly 100,000 distinct CDR3 sequences, around 13% of them singletons, with approximately 6% in the top ten. Input material: whole blood. The receptors come from an adult who was a healthcare worker with PCR-confirmed SARS-CoV-2 infection or an uninfected control (not recorded which). The CDR3 runs from the conserved cysteine through the conserved F or W. Each record gives: clone size, CDR3 length, V gene, D gene, J gene, CDR3 DNA, CDR3 protein. A D gene is named only where the DNA matches it firmly. Not every row has a clone size; where given, it reads once, few, many or a size class.

clone_size: few; cdr3_length: 13; v_call: TRBV10-3; d_call: -; j_call: TRBJ2-3; cdr3_nt: TGTGCCATCAGTGCCCCTAGAACAGATACGCAGTATTTT; cdr3_aa: CAISAPRTDTQYF
clone_size: few; cdr3_length: 20; v_call: TRBV7-9; d_call: -; j_call: TRBJ2-4; cdr3_nt: TGTGCCAGCAGCTTATCATCTTTTCTCGTCAGGGACTTAGCCAAAAACATTCAGTACTTC; cdr3_aa: CASSLSSFLVRDLAKNIQYF
clone_size: -; cdr3_length: 15; v_call: TRBV28; d_call: -; j_call: TRBJ2-1; cdr3_nt: TGTGCCAGCAGTTTAAACCCAGCGGAACACAATGAGCAGTTCTTC; cdr3_aa: CASSLNPAEHNEQFF
clone_size: -; cdr3_length: 14; v_call: TRBV25-1; d_call: -; j_call: TRBJ2-1; cdr3_nt: TGTGCCAGCAGAGCCTACCCAGGCTCCGATGAGCAGTTCTTC; cdr3_aa: CASRAYPGSDEQFF
clone_size: -; cdr3_length: 12; v_call: TRBV10-3; d_call: TRBD2; j_call: TRBJ2-1; cdr3_nt: TGTGCCATCGGGGGGGAGGCGGTTGAGCAGTTCTTC; cdr3_aa: CAIGGEAVEQFF
clone_size: few; cdr3_length: 12; v_call: TRBV2; d_call: -; j_call: TRBJ2-3; cdr3_nt: TGTGCCAGCAGCGAGGGGGCAGATACGCAGTATTTT; cdr3_aa: CASSEGADTQYF
clone_size: many; cdr3_length: 10; v_call: TRBV20-1; d_call: -; j_call: TRBJ2-7; cdr3_nt: TGCAGTGCTGAAGCCTACGAGCAGTACTTC; cdr3_aa: CSAEAYEQYF
clone_size: many; cdr3_length: 14; v_call: TRBV2; d_call: -; j_call: TRBJ1-6; cdr3_nt: TGTGCCAGCAGTGACGGACCGGTCAGGTCACCCCTCCACTTT; cdr3_aa: CASSDGPVRSPLHF
clone_size: few; cdr3_length: 12; v_call: TRBV7-2; d_call: -; j_call: TRBJ2-3; cdr3_nt: TGTGCCAGCAGGAGGGTTACAGATACGCAGTATTTT; cdr3_aa: CASRRVTDTQYF
clone_size: -; cdr3_length: 14; v_call: TRBV7-3; d_call: -; j_call: TRBJ2-3; cdr3_nt: TGTGCCAGCAGACGGACTCCCGGGGCAGATACGCAGTATTTT; cdr3_aa: CASRRTPGADTQYF
clone_size: -; cdr3_length: 16; v_call: TRBV28; d_call: TRBD2; j_call: TRBJ2-7; cdr3_nt: TGTGCCAGCAGTCCGGTGAGCGGGGCCATTCTTTACGAGCAGTACTTC; cdr3_aa: CASSPVSGAILYEQYF
clone_size: many; cdr3_length: 16; v_call: TRBV28; d_call: -; j_call: TRBJ2-6; cdr3_nt: TGTGCCAGCAGTTTACCCGGGGTCCCTGGGGCCAACGTCCTGACTTTC; cdr3_aa: CASSLPGVPGANVLTF
clone_size: many; cdr3_length: 15; v_call: TRBV7-2; d_call: -; j_call: TRBJ1-5; cdr3_nt: TGTGCCAGCAGCTTAGTTAGCAGGGGTGGTCAGCCCCAGCATTTT; cdr3_aa: CASSLVSRGGQPQHF
clone_size: -; cdr3_length: 17; v_call: TRBV7-9; d_call: -; j_call: TRBJ2-1; cdr3_nt: TGTGCCAGCAGCCCTAAACCCGGCAGGGGGGTAGACAATGAGCAGTTCTTC; cdr3_aa: CASSPKPGRGVDNEQFF
clone_size: few; cdr3_length: 13; v_call: TRBV25-1; d_call: -; j_call: TRBJ2-3; cdr3_nt: TGTGCCAGCAGTGATGTGGGGGGGCATACGCAGTATTTT; cdr3_aa: CASSDVGGHTQYF
clone_size: few; cdr3_length: 13; v_call: TRBV6-2/TRBV6-3; d_call: -; j_call: TRBJ2-7; cdr3_nt: TGTGCCAGCAGTTATTCCAGCGCCTACGAGCAGTACTTC; cdr3_aa: CASSYSSAYEQYF
clone_size: few; cdr3_length: 11; v_call: TRBV20-1; d_call: -; j_call: TRBJ1-4; cdr3_nt: TGCAGTGCTAGAGAGAATGAAAAACTGTTTTTT; cdr3_aa: CSARENEKLFF
clone_size: many; cdr3_length: 12; v_call: TRBV6-6; d_call: -; j_call: TRBJ2-1; cdr3_nt: TGTGCCAGCAGTTACCGCGCGGGTGAGCAGTTCTTC; cdr3_aa: CASSYRAGEQFF
clone_size: -; cdr3_length: 13; v_call: TRBV4-1; d_call: -; j_call: TRBJ2-1; cdr3_nt: TGCGCCAGCAGCCAAGGGTTGCACAATGAGCAGTTCTTC; cdr3_aa: CASSQGLHNEQFF
clone_size: -; cdr3_length: 13; v_call: TRBV9; d_call: -; j_call: TRBJ2-3; cdr3_nt: TGTGCCAGCAGCCCCGGGGGTAAACATACGCAGTATTTT; cdr3_aa: CASSPGGKHTQYF
clone_size: -; cdr3_length: 15; v_call: TRBV4-3; d_call: -; j_call: TRBJ2-6; cdr3_nt: TGCGCCAGCGGGGGCCGGAGCTCTGGGGCCAACGTCCTGACTTTC; cdr3_aa: CASGGRSSGANVLTF
clone_size: many; cdr3_length: 17; v_call: TRBV27; d_call: TRBD1; j_call: TRBJ2-6; cdr3_nt: TGTGCCAGCAGAACCGGGACAGGGAAAACTGGGGCCAACGTCCTGACTTTC; cdr3_aa: CASRTGTGKTGANVLTF
clone_size: -; cdr3_length: 14; v_call: TRBV6-5; d_call: TRBD1; j_call: TRBJ1-5; cdr3_nt: TGTGCCAGCAGCCATGGACAGGGTTGGTGGCCCCAGCATTTT; cdr3_aa: CASSHGQGWWPQHF
clone_size: many; cdr3_length: 15; v_call: TRBV6-2/TRBV6-3; d_call: -; j_call: TRBJ2-3; cdr3_nt: TGTGCCAGCAGTCCCCCTGGGGCGTTTCCAGATACGCAGTATTTT; cdr3_aa: CASSPPGAFPDTQYF
clone_size: many; cdr3_length: 12; v_call: TRBV6-2/TRBV6-3; d_call: -; j_call: TRBJ1-5; cdr3_nt: TGTGCCAGCAGTGTACGGGGTCAGCCCCAGCATTTT; cdr3_aa: CASSVRGQPQHF
clone_size: -; cdr3_length: 15; v_call: TRBV6-2/TRBV6-3; d_call: -; j_call: TRBJ1-5; cdr3_nt: TGTGCCAGCAGCTTCCGAGGGAGGTCGATACAGCCCCAGCATTTT; cdr3_aa: CASSFRGRSIQPQHF
clone_size: many; cdr3_length: 16; v_call: TRBV7-6; d_call: TRBD2; j_call: TRBJ2-1; cdr3_nt: TGTGCCAGCAGCTTGGGTGGCGGGAGGGCTGGTAATGAGCAGTTCTTC; cdr3_aa: CASSLGGGRAGNEQFF
clone_size: few; cdr3_length: 16; v_call: TRBV5-1; d_call: -; j_call: TRBJ1-6; cdr3_nt: TGCGCCAGCAGCTTGGTGAGGGCCCGGGTTCATTCACCCCTCCACTTT; cdr3_aa: CASSLVRARVHSPLHF
clone_size: -; cdr3_length: 17; v_call: TRBV7-7; d_call: TRBD2; j_call: TRBJ2-1; cdr3_nt: TGTGCCAGCAGCCCCGGCGTGGTAGCGGGAGGCTACAATGAGCAGTTCTTC; cdr3_aa: CASSPGVVAGGYNEQFF
clone_size: few; cdr3_length: 20; v_call: TRBV7-6; d_call: TRBD2; j_call: TRBJ2-3; cdr3_nt: TGTGCCAGCAGCTTACGCCATCCGGGACTAGCGGGAGGACGCACAGATACGCAGTATTTT; cdr3_aa: CASSLRHPGLAGGRTDTQYF
clone_size: -; cdr3_length: 17; v_call: TRBV9; d_call: -; j_call: TRBJ1-6; cdr3_nt: TGTGCCAGCAGCGGAAGAATGGGGACCGCCGATAATTCACCCCTCCACTTT; cdr3_aa: CASSGRMGTADNSPLHF
clone_size: many; cdr3_length: 16; v_call: TRBV12-3/TRBV12-4; d_call: -; j_call: TRBJ1-5; cdr3_nt: TGTGCCAGCAGTTCGCGACAAGGAGGGCTTAGGAAGCCCCAGCATTTT; cdr3_aa: CASSSRQGGLRKPQHF
clone_size: many; cdr3_length: 13; v_call: TRBV2; d_call: -; j_call: TRBJ2-1; cdr3_nt: TGTGCCAGCAGTGTAGGTGGCAACAATGAGCAGTTCTTC; cdr3_aa: CASSVGGNNEQFF
clone_size: many; cdr3_length: 12; v_call: TRBV2; d_call: -; j_call: TRBJ1-4; cdr3_nt: TGTGCCAGCAGTGTGTCAGGGGAAAAACTGTTTTTT; cdr3_aa: CASSVSGEKLFF
clone_size: -; cdr3_length: 15; v_call: TRBV7-9; d_call: TRBD1; j_call: TRBJ2-5; cdr3_nt: TGTGCCAGCAGCAAGGGACAGGGTTCCCAAGAGACCCAGTACTTC; cdr3_aa: CASSKGQGSQETQYF
clone_size: few; cdr3_length: 14; v_call: TRBV12-3/TRBV12-4; d_call: -; j_call: TRBJ1-3; cdr3_nt: TGTGCCAGCAGTTTAGCGATGTCTGGAAACACCATATATTTT; cdr3_aa: CASSLAMSGNTIYF
clone_size: many; cdr3_length: 17; v_call: TRBV5-4; d_call: TRBD2; j_call: TRBJ2-1; cdr3_nt: TGTGCCAGCAGCTCCCCGAAGAGCGGGAGGTCGGGGAATGAGCAGTTCTTC; cdr3_aa: CASSSPKSGRSGNEQFF
clone_size: -; cdr3_length: 15; v_call: TRBV29-1; d_call: TRBD1; j_call: TRBJ1-2; cdr3_nt: TGCAGCGTTGGTACCCGGACAGGCCCCTTCTATGGCTACACCTTC; cdr3_aa: CSVGTRTGPFYGYTF
clone_size: -; cdr3_length: 14; v_call: TRBV11-2; d_call: TRBD1; j_call: TRBJ2-7; cdr3_nt: TGTGCCAGCAGCGAAACAGGGGGTCCGGTCGGGCAGTACTTC; cdr3_aa: CASSETGGPVGQYF
clone_size: -; cdr3_length: 17; v_call: TRBV4-1; d_call: -; j_call: TRBJ1-1; cdr3_nt: TGCGCCAGCAGCACCAGGACAGTGCTCAACCCTAACACTGAAGCTTTCTTT; cdr3_aa: CASSTRTVLNPNTEAFF
clone_size: -; cdr3_length: 13; v_call: TRBV11-2; d_call: -; j_call: TRBJ2-3; cdr3_nt: TGTGCCAGCAGCTTATCCTCCCCAGATACGCAGTATTTT; cdr3_aa: CASSLSSPDTQYF
clone_size: -; cdr3_length: 12; v_call: TRBV7-9; d_call: -; j_call: TRBJ1-6; cdr3_nt: TGTGCCAGCAGCTTTTTGATGCCACCCCTCCACTTT; cdr3_aa: CASSFLMPPLHF
clone_size: many; cdr3_length: 11; v_call: TRBV29-1; d_call: -; j_call: TRBJ2-7; cdr3_nt: TGCAGCGTTGTTCGTCAGAACGAGCAGTACTTC; cdr3_aa: CSVVRQNEQYF
clone_size: few; cdr3_length: 15; v_call: TRBV28; d_call: -; j_call: TRBJ1-1; cdr3_nt: TGTGCCAGCAGCCTTTTGGGACGGGGAAACACTGAAGCTTTCTTT; cdr3_aa: CASSLLGRGNTEAFF
clone_size: many; cdr3_length: 11; v_call: TRBV18; d_call: -; j_call: TRBJ2-5; cdr3_nt: TGTGCCAGCTCACCCGGAGAGACCCAGTACTTC; cdr3_aa: CASSPGETQYF
clone_size: many; cdr3_length: 14; v_call: TRBV6-5; d_call: -; j_call: TRBJ1-1; cdr3_nt: TGTGCCAGCAGTTACTCGAGGGGAGCCCTTGAAGCTTTCTTT; cdr3_aa: CASSYSRGALEAFF
clone_size: many; cdr3_length: 11; v_call: TRBV6-6; d_call: -; j_call: TRBJ2-7; cdr3_nt: TGTGCCAGCAGTTACAGGGACGAGCAGTACTTC; cdr3_aa: CASSYRDEQYF
clone_size: many; cdr3_length: 14; v_call: TRBV20-1; d_call: -; j_call: TRBJ2-2; cdr3_nt: TGCAGTGCTAGACCGGGACTCTCCACCGGGGAGCTGTTTTTT; cdr3_aa: CSARPGLSTGELFF
clone_size: -; cdr3_length: 13; v_call: TRBV28; d_call: -; j_call: TRBJ1-1; cdr3_nt: TGTGCCGGATCGGGAGGTATGGGCACTGAAGCTTTCTTT; cdr3_aa: CAGSGGMGTEAFF
clone_size: -; cdr3_length: 15; v_call: TRBV11-2; d_call: TRBD2; j_call: TRBJ2-1; cdr3_nt: TGTGCCAGCAGCTCCACCGGGACTAGCGGGAGACAGCAGTTCTTC; cdr3_aa: CASSSTGTSGRQQFF
clone_size: many; cdr3_length: 14; v_call: TRBV18; d_call: TRBD2; j_call: TRBJ2-5; cdr3_nt: TGTGCCAGCTCCCGACTAGCGGACCAAGAGACCCAGTACTTC; cdr3_aa: CASSRLADQETQYF
clone_size: -; cdr3_length: 11; v_call: TRBV12-3/TRBV12-4; d_call: -; j_call: TRBJ2-3; cdr3_nt: TGTGCCAGCAGTCGTCGGGATACGCAGTATTTT; cdr3_aa: CASSRRDTQYF
clone_size: many; cdr3_length: 13; v_call: TRBV28; d_call: -; j_call: TRBJ2-7; cdr3_nt: TGTGCCAGCAGTTTTTTCAGCGATCGGGGGCAGTACTTC; cdr3_aa: CASSFFSDRGQYF
clone_size: many; cdr3_length: 13; v_call: TRBV6-5; d_call: -; j_call: TRBJ2-5; cdr3_nt: TGTGCCAGCAGGGAGGGAGTTAAAAAGACCCAGTACTTC; cdr3_aa: CASREGVKKTQYF
clone_size: many; cdr3_length: 15; v_call: TRBV5-1; d_call: TRBD1; j_call: TRBJ2-3; cdr3_nt: TGCGCCAGCGGGCTAGAGACAGGGGTATCAGATACGCAGTATTTT; cdr3_aa: CASGLETGVSDTQYF
clone_size: -; cdr3_length: 9; v_call: TRBV29-1; d_call: -; j_call: TRBJ2-7; cdr3_nt: TGCAGCGGCCCTTACGAGCAGTACTTC; cdr3_aa: CSGPYEQYF